This TCR beta chain was retrieved from a study of CD4 T cells in relation to SARS-CoV-2 and coronaviruses. Turning to the study itself: ViraFEST: approximately eleven-day antigen culture of PBMCs, then TCR beta CDR3 sequencing. Controls used an HIV-1 Nef peptide pool or no peptide.

Comment on this clone: No antigen is known for it.

TCRdb's table, derived via immunoSEQ multiplex PCR, lists solely in-frame clones and lacks some. The data show 20,000 to 30,000 clones, with approximately 70% seen just once and around a fifth held by the top ten. CD4+ T cells from unexposed donors were obtained before the COVID-19 pandemic (2011-2018). Isolation of CD4+ T cells took place after less than 11 days in culture. Testing used SARS-CoV-2 S/N and four cold-coronavirus spikes on unexposed-donor CD4+ T cells, cells permitting. Source material: CD4+ T cells from PBMCs, cultured in vitro. The sequence came from a human donor in good health.

CDR3 sequence reads: CASSQPGTGKNEQYF. The CDR3 DNA is TGTGCCAGCAGTCAACCCGGGACAGGGAAAAACGAGCAGTACTTC. The rearrangement joins TRBV6-2 or TRBV6-3 to TRBJ2-7; 9 bases are shared with TRBD1. CDR3 length: 15 amino acids. V dropped 5 bases and J dropped 5; count of bases not matched to a gene: 10. Germline V gene lookup returns CDR1 MNHEY and CDR2 SVGEGT.